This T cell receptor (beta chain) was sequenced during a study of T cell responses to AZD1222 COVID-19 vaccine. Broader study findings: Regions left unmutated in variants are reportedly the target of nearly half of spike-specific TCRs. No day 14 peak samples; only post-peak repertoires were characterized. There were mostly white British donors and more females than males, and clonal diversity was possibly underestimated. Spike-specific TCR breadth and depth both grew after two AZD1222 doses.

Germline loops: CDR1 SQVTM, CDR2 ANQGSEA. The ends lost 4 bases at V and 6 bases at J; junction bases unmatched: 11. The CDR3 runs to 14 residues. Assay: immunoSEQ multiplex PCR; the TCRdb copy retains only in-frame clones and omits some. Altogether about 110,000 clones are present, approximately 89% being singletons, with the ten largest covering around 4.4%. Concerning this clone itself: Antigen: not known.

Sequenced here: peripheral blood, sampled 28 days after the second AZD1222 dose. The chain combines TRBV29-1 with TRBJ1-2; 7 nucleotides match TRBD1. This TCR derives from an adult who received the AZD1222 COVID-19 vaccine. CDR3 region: CSVGGGLTGDGYTF. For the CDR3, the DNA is TGCAGCGTTGGTGGGGGGCTAACAGGGGATGGCTACACCTTC.